This T cell receptor beta chain was sequenced for a study of metastatic and nonmetastatic thyroid tumors. Broader study findings: Malignant tumors reportedly showed significantly higher TCR beta diversity than benign nodules in both blood and tumor.

On this clone: Its antigen remains unknown.

The V gene's germline CDR1 is MNHNS and CDR2 SASEGT. With 6 bases clipped from V and 4 bases from J, the junction kept 8 bases outside the gene matches. The CDR3 covers 15 residues. There were no patients who had received any treatment before thyroid surgery. Original processing methods: Variation in CDR3 across clinicopathological groups served as the basis for constructing a distant-metastasis classifier in papillary thyroid cancer. TCRdb redid the clone calls on the PCR reads using MiXCR. TCRdb's processing, not the authors' own work, is the source of the V and J calls. The sample lists thousands of clones, approximately 30% occurring once.

This chain joins TRBV6-1 and TRBJ1-3; 8 positions agree with TRBD1. What was sequenced was adjacent normal tissue. The sequence was collected from a female donor with papillary thyroid cancer or a benign thyroid nodule (not recorded which). Some clones in this sample may be carry-over from other donors' samples. The CDR3 DNA sequence: TGTGCCAGCAGGAAGACAGGGGCGGACGGAAACACCATATATTTT. This encodes CASRKTGADGNTIYF.